Listed below are T cell receptor beta chains from one sample, sequenced in a study of cytomegalovirus exposure and HLA in healthy donors. The table came from immunoSEQ multiplex PCR; TCRdb's copy has only in-frame clones and leaves some out. The data contain roughly 180,000 clones, roughly 85% of them singletons. The specimen was PBMCs. These receptor sequences come from a young man in good health and CMV-seropositive. The CDR3 runs from the conserved cysteine through the conserved F or W. D genes are given only for firm matches. Clone sizes are given selectively: once, few, many, or a class where the clone is expanded.

j_gene | d_gene | abundance | v_gene | CDR3nt | CDR3aa
TRBJ1-2 | NA | NA | TRBV6-5 | TGTGCCAGCAGTTACGGCGCGACAGACTATGGCTACACCTTC | CASSYGATDYGYTF
TRBJ1-1 | NA | few | TRBV4-3 | TGCGCCAGCAGCCAAGAAGTACATTTATTGCGGATTTCCGGGAACACTGAAGCTTTCTTT | CASSQEVHLLRISGNTEAFF
TRBJ2-7 | NA | NA | TRBV10-1 | TGCGCCAGCAGTGAGAGGCAGGGGGGTGAGCAGTACTTC | CASSERQGGEQYF
TRBJ2-1 | TRBD1 | NA | TRBV5-1 | TGCGCCAGCAGCTTGGACGGGACAGAGTACAATGAGCAGTTCTTC | CASSLDGTEYNEQFF
TRBJ1-1 | TRBD1 | few | TRBV29-1 | TGCAGCGGGAAACAGGGGAGCACTGAAGCTTTCTTT | CSGKQGSTEAFF
TRBJ2-3 | NA | NA | TRBV9 | TGTGCCAGCAGCCCTTGGATTGCGACTAACACAGATACGCAGTATTTT | CASSPWIATNTDTQYF
TRBJ2-2 | TRBD1 | few | TRBV5-1 | TGCGCCAGCAGCTTGACAGGGGGCAAGGCCGGGGAGCTGTTTTTT | CASSLTGGKAGELFF
TRBJ1-2 | TRBD1 | once | TRBV7-9 | TGTGCCAGCACCAAGGAACAGGGGACTAACTATGGCTACACCTTC | CASTKEQGTNYGYTF
TRBJ1-6 | NA | NA | TRBV12-5 | TGTGCTAGTGGTCCGGACAGAAATTCACCCCTCCACTTT | CASGPDRNSPLHF
TRBJ2-7 | TRBD1 | NA | TRBV7-8 | TGTGCCAGCAGCACAAATACCGGGACAGGTTCCTACGAGCAGTACTTC | CASSTNTGTGSYEQYF
TRBJ1-3 | NA | NA | TRBV7-6 | TGTGCCAGCAGCTTAGCCGGGGTCGACTCTGGAAACACCATATATTTT | CASSLAGVDSGNTIYF
TRBJ2-1 | TRBD1 | NA | TRBV7-8 | TGTGCCAGCAGCAGTGGACAGGGGCTAACAGGCGAGCAGTTCTTC | CASSSGQGLTGEQFF
TRBJ2-3 | TRBD2 | NA | TRBV5-1 | TGCGCCAGCAGCTCCCTATTAGCGGGGGATACGCAGTATTTT | CASSSLLAGDTQYF
TRBJ2-1 | TRBD2 | once | TRBV6-6 | TGTGCCAGCAGTTACCTAGCGGGGGGGCCGGACAATGAGCAGTTCTTC | CASSYLAGGPDNEQFF
TRBJ2-5 | NA | NA | TRBV23-1 | TGCGCCAGCAGCCGGATCCCTGGGGAGAGGGAGACCCAGTACTTC | CASSRIPGERETQYF
TRBJ2-1 | TRBD1 | NA | TRBV6-5 | TGTGCCAGCAGTTACTCAGACCCGGGACAGTACAATGAGCAGTTCTTC | CASSYSDPGQYNEQFF
TRBJ2-1 | NA | once | TRBV11-2 | TGTGCCAGCAGCCCCCTGTCTAACCTTTTGAATGAGCAGTTCTTC | CASSPLSNLLNEQFF
TRBJ2-3 | NA | NA | TRBV19 | TGTGCCAGTAGTATAAGTGTTTGGACTCGCAACGGCACAGATACGCAGTATTTT | CASSISVWTRNGTDTQYF
TRBJ2-5 | NA | NA | TRBV25-1 | TGTGCCAGCAGTTTCAACAGGGATTGGGAGACCCAGTACTTC | CASSFNRDWETQYF
TRBJ2-5 | NA | NA | TRBV7-3 | TGTGCCAGCAGCTTTGGGCGGGAAGAGACCCAGTACTTC | CASSFGREETQYF
TRBJ1-6 | NA | NA | TRBV4-3 | TGCGCCAGCAGCCAAGCTCCCAATTCACCCCTCCACTTT | CASSQAPNSPLHF
TRBJ2-1 | NA | once | TRBV7-2 | TGTGCCAGCAGCTTTGACATCGGCTCCTACAATGAGCAGTTCTTC | CASSFDIGSYNEQFF
TRBJ2-2 | NA | NA | TRBV13 | TGTGCCAGCAGCTTAGCCGGGAACACCGGGGAGCTGTTTTTT | CASSLAGNTGELFF
TRBJ2-5 | NA | NA | TRBV6-5 | TGTGCCAGCAGCAGAGGGTGGGAAGAGACCCAGTACTTC | CASSRGWEETQYF
TRBJ1-2 | TRBD1 | NA | TRBV5-1 | TGCGCCAGCAGCTTGGGACAGGGGGCGCGAGGCTACACCTTC | CASSLGQGARGYTF
TRBJ2-3 | NA | NA | TRBV20-1 | TGCAGTTATTCCTTCACAGATACGCAGTATTTT | CSYSFTDTQYF
TRBJ1-1 | NA | NA | TRBV30 | TGTGCCTGGAGTGTGAGTCAGGGGCGGACTGAAGCTTTCTTT | CAWSVSQGRTEAFF
TRBJ2-6 | NA | NA | TRBV19 | TGTGCCAGCCATACAAGGGGCGGATCTGGGGCCAACGTCCTGACTTTC | CASHTRGGSGANVLTF
TRBJ2-7 | NA | NA | TRBV6-5 | TGTGCCAGCAGCCGGGATGCCTACGAGCAGTACTTC | CASSRDAYEQYF
TRBJ2-7 | TRBD1 | few | TRBV4-3 | TGCGCCAGCAGCCAAGTAGGGACAGCTGTCTACGAGCAGTACTTC | CASSQVGTAVYEQYF
TRBJ2-1 | NA | NA | TRBV2 | TGTGCCAGCAGTGAAGCGTCAACGGGATTCCAGACAAATGAGCAGTTCTTC | CASSEASTGFQTNEQFF
TRBJ2-1 | TRBD1 | NA | TRBV5-4 | TGTGCCAGCAGACGCCGGGACAGGGGGCTGGATGAGCAGTTCTTC | CASRRRDRGLDEQFF
TRBJ1-5 | NA | NA | TRBV10-2 | TGCGCCAGCAGTCGGGACTTTAATAGCAATCAGCCCCAGCATTTT | CASSRDFNSNQPQHF
TRBJ2-5 | NA | NA | TRBV21-1 | TGTGCCAGCAGCCCCTACGTAGTAACCCAGTACTTC | CASSPYVVTQYF
TRBJ2-7 | TRBD1 | few | TRBV6-5 | TGTGCCAGCAGTCTTGACAGGGGTCGGACTGAGCAGTACTTC | CASSLDRGRTEQYF
TRBJ2-7 | NA | few | TRBV6-6 | TGTGCCAGCAGTTACCCCATCGGCGAGCAGTACTTC | CASSYPIGEQYF
TRBJ2-7 | TRBD1 | NA | TRBV27 | TGTGCCAGCAGTTTACTGGACAGGGGAATTACCTACGAGCAGTACTTC | CASSLLDRGITYEQYF
TRBJ1-1 | NA | NA | TRBV5-1 | TGCGCCAGCAGCTTGACGGAAGGGGGCACTGAAGCTTTCTTT | CASSLTEGGTEAFF
TRBJ2-1 | TRBD2 | NA | TRBV6-1 | TGTGCCAGCATGGCGGGGGGATCACTGAATGAGCAGTTCTTC | CASMAGGSLNEQFF
TRBJ2-1 | NA | NA | TRBV9 | TGTGCCAGCAGCCCCCCAGGAAGCTCCTACAATGAGCAGTTCTTC | CASSPPGSSYNEQFF
TRBJ1-5 | NA | NA | TRBV2 | TGTGCCAGCAGCGATCAGGGTCCTCAGCCCCAGCATTTT | CASSDQGPQPQHF
TRBJ2-2 | TRBD2 | once | TRBV19 | TGTGCCAGTAGCGACGGGGGGGATAGAGTCCTTGAGAACACCGGGGAGCTGTTTTTT | CASSDGGDRVLENTGELFF
TRBJ2-3 | TRBD2 | NA | TRBV19 | TGTGCCAGTAGTCCGCAACTAGCGGGGGTTAGCACAGATACGCAGTATTTT | CASSPQLAGVSTDTQYF
TRBJ2-7 | NA | NA | TRBV9 | TGTGCCAGCAGCGTAGACATTAGCACCCACGAGCAGTACTTC | CASSVDISTHEQYF
TRBJ2-5 | TRBD1 | NA | TRBV7-3 | TGTGCCAGCAGTCTTGGACCTCCCGGGACAGCCAAAGAGACCCAGTACTTC | CASSLGPPGTAKETQYF
TRBJ2-2 | NA | NA | TRBV7-2 | TGTGCCAGCTCCTTCCGCGGGACGGTCAACACCGGGGAGCTGTTTTTT | CASSFRGTVNTGELFF
TRBJ1-2 | TRBD1 | NA | TRBV5-1 | TGCGCCAGCAGCTTGAGGCAGGGGGATGATGGCTACACCTTC | CASSLRQGDDGYTF
TRBJ2-1 | NA | once | TRBV19 | TGTGCCAGTAGTCTGGGCCAAAGTAGCTCCTACAATGAGCAGTTCTTC | CASSLGQSSSYNEQFF